Below are 16 T cell receptor beta chains sequenced from a single sample in a study of vaccination effects on CD4 cells after COVID-19. Profiled with immunoSEQ multiplex PCR; TCRdb holds only in-frame clones, not every one. This sample has tens of thousands of clones, with 76% found just once. Antigen-specific CD4+ T cells were first expanded with viral peptide pools by the ViraFEST assay and only then sequenced. CD4+ T cells were isolated after nine to ten days of culture. Two-dose vaccination with either BNT162b2 or mRNA-1273 was given to the participants. Their cognate antigens are unknown. The sample was CD4+ T cells from PBMCs cultured with HCoV-OC43 spike peptides, taken after COVID-19 vaccination. The subset: HCoV-OC43 spike overlapping peptide pool stimulation. The origin of the receptors is a human donor who received a COVID-19 vaccine.

This chain uses TRBV30 with TRBJ1-2; possibly TRBD1 for D (5 bases). Germline V gives CDR1 GTSNPN, CDR2 SVGIG (reference sequence). Trimming removed 5 bases at V and 6 bases at J, with 19 bases between. This CDR3 spans 14 amino acids. The CDR3 DNA reads TGTGCCTGGGTGGGAAGGGGATGGTATGATGGCTACACCTTC. Its translation is CAWVGRGWYDGYTF. The whole variable domain, remainder taken from reference TRBV30 and TRBJ1-2, is SQTIHQWPATLVQPVGSPLSLECTVEGTSNPNLYWYRQAAGRGLQLLFYSVGIGQISSEVPQNLSASRPQDRQFILSSKKLLLSDSGFYLCAWVGRGWYDGYTFGSGTRLTVV.

The chain links TRBV7-3 to TRBJ2-1, with 9 bases that match TRBD1. The CDR3 runs to 15 residues. V shed 6 bases, J shed 9 bases, and the junction held 12 bases outside the gene matches. The germline gives CDR1 SGHTA, CDR2 FQGTGA. The CDR3 is CASSSQGAIRSEQFF. In DNA, the CDR3 is TGTGCCAGCAGTTCACAGGGGGCGATCAGGAGTGAGCAGTTCTTC.

The chain combines TRBV5-1 with TRBJ2-5, with 10 bases aligning to TRBD2. The CDR3 consists of 16 residues. With V trimmed by 2 bases and J by 2 bases, 6 bases remained unmatched. CDR1 is SGHRS and CDR2 is YFSETQ in the germline V gene. CDR3 in DNA: TGCGCCAGCAGCTTCCTAACTAGCGGGGAACAAGAGACCCAGTACTTC. Translated: CASSFLTSGEQETQYF.

The chain couples TRBV4-1 to TRBJ1-5; no reliable D call. Germline V gives CDR1 MGHRA, CDR2 YSYEKL. Deletions cut 0 bases from V and 1 base from J, with 13 bases between. This CDR3 contains 17 residues. The CDR3 here is CASSQDAGGYSNQPQHF. Written as DNA, the CDR3 is TGCGCCAGCAGCCAAGATGCTGGAGGGTACAGCAATCAGCCCCAGCATTTT.

V usage is TRBV7-2 and J usage is TRBJ1-3, with D maybe TRBD1 (5 bases). The V gene lost 1 base and the J gene lost 2 bases, with 6 bases spanning the gap. The CDR3 loop spans 14 amino acids. CDR1 is SGHTA and CDR2 is FQGNSA in the germline V gene. The CDR3 protein is CASSLGRAGNTIYF. The DNA for the CDR3 is TGTGCCAGCAGCTTAGGCAGGGCTGGAAACACCATATATTTT.

The V gene is TRBV5-1, the J gene TRBJ2-1, with 9 bases matching TRBD1. Germline lookup yields CDR1 SGHRS and CDR2 YFSETQ. V trimming: 4 bases; J trimming: 0 bases; junction bases outside the gene matches: 20. This CDR3 has 21 residues. This chain's CDR3 is CASSPDLDRGPPFSSYNEQFF. CDR3 coding DNA: TGCGCCAGCAGCCCGGATTTGGACAGGGGACCCCCTTTTTCCTCCTACAATGAGCAGTTCTTC.

The V and J genes are TRBV2 and TRBJ2-4; D perhaps matches TRBD1 (6 bases). This CDR3 has 15 residues. Trimming took off 3 bases at V and 7 bases at J, with 16 bases between the two ends. CDR1 is SNHLY, CDR2 FYNNEI, per germline. CDR3 coding DNA: TGTGCCAGCAGTGAGAAAAGGCAGGGGTTTAACATTCAGTACTTC. Its protein product is CASSEKRQGFNIQYF.

The V call is TRBV2, the J call TRBJ2-4; D might be TRBD2 (6 bases). Germline CDR1 SNHLY, CDR2 FYNNEI. V lost 8 bases and J 6 bases, leaving 11 bases between the germline ends. The CDR3 contains 12 residues. The CDR3 coding sequence is TGTGCCAGCGGGGGGACGACAAACATTCAGTACTTC. It is translated as CASGGTTNIQYF.

The rearrangement uses TRBV7-2 and TRBJ1-2; D call uncertain. Looked up from germline, CDR1 is SGHTA and CDR2 is FQGNSA. Deletions cut 1 base from V and 7 bases from J, with 19 bases between. The CDR3 runs 16 residues. CDR3 amino acids: CASSLEVLGYLAGYTF. The DNA for the CDR3 is TGTGCCAGCAGCTTAGAGGTTTTGGGGTATCTGGCTGGCTACACCTTC.

The chain couples TRBV7-2 to TRBJ2-1; 9 bases agree with TRBD1. V lost 4 bases, J lost 6 bases, and 7 bases stayed unmatched. Germline CDR1 is SGHTA and CDR2 is FQGNSA. CDR3 length: 15 amino acids. The CDR3 DNA follows: TGTGCCAGCAGCTCTCGGACAGGGGAGGGCAATGAGCAGTTCTTC. This gives the protein CASSSRTGEGNEQFF. Supplemented by reference TRBV7-2 and TRBJ2-1, the full variable domain reads GAGVSQSPSNKVTEKGKDVELRCDPISGHTALYWYRQSLGQGLEFLIYFQGNSAPDKSGLPSDRFSAERTGGSVSTLTIQRTQQEDSAVYLCASSSRTGEGNEQFFGPGTRLTVL.

The rearrangement links TRBV19 to TRBJ1-2, with 7 bases lining up with TRBD1. J gave up 4 bases and V 11 bases, and 10 bases lay outside the gene matches. Germline V gene sequence: CDR1 LNHDA, CDR2 SQIVND (reference sequence). This CDR3 has 13 amino acids. As DNA, the CDR3 is TGTGCCGCCAGACAGGGAGGGACCTATGGCTACACCTTC. It yields the protein CAARQGGTYGYTF.

This chain uses TRBV5-1 with TRBJ2-4; D may match TRBD1 or TRBD2 (6 bases each). The CDR3 has 17 amino acids. The V end was cut by 4 bases, the J end by 1 base, with 18 bases between. Germline V gives CDR1 SGHRS, CDR2 YFSETQ. The CDR3 reads CASSRGQAVEAKNIQYF. Here the CDR3 DNA reads TGCGCCAGCAGCCGGGGGCAAGCAGTTGAGGCCAAAAACATTCAGTACTTC.

The chain couples TRBV10-1 to TRBJ2-3, with TRBD2 matching 10 bases. The germline V gene has CDR1 WNHNN and CDR2 SYGVQD (reference sequence). CDR3 length equals 15 residues. With 4 bases clipped from V and 2 bases from J, the junction kept 3 bases outside the gene matches. The CDR3 loop is CASSVLAGTTDTQYF. CDR3 coding DNA: TGCGCCAGCAGTGTACTAGCGGGGACCACAGATACGCAGTATTTT.

This clone appeared a few times. V usage is TRBV9 and J usage is TRBJ1-6; 9 positions agree with TRBD1. Germline CDR1 and CDR2: SGDLS and YYNGEE. The CDR3 is 16 residues long. The trim removed 0 bases at V and 9 bases at J, leaving 7 bases unmatched. CDR3 region: CASSVGWGQGRSPLHF. The CDR3 DNA is TGTGCCAGCAGCGTAGGCTGGGGACAGGGACGTTCACCCCTCCACTTT.

J is TRBJ2-5 and V is TRBV7-3; D is perhaps TRBD1 (5 bases). The V and J ends lost 5 bases and 1 base respectively, with 11 bases between them. Germline lookup yields CDR1 SGHTA and CDR2 FQGTGA. The CDR3 runs to 14 residues. CDR3 DNA: TGTGCCAGCAGCGAACAGGCCGGCCAAGAGACCCAGTACTTC. The encoded protein is CASSEQAGQETQYF. The full variable domain, rest sourced from reference TRBV7-3 and TRBJ2-5, is GAGVSQTPSNKVTEKGKYVELRCDPISGHTALYWYRQSLGQGPEFLIYFQGTGAADDSGLPNDRFFAVRPEGSVSTLKIQRTERGDSAVYLCASSEQAGQETQYFGPGTRLLVL.

A single count supports this clone. The rearrangement joins TRBV24-1 to TRBJ2-6; D may match TRBD1 or TRBD2 (5 bases each). Deletions cut 4 bases from V and 4 bases from J, with 13 bases between. CDR1 and CDR2 (germline): KGHDR, SFDVKD. This CDR3 contains 16 residues. For the CDR3, the DNA is TGTGCCACCAGTGACACCGGGACGGCAGGGGCCAACGTCCTGACTTTC. Its translation: CATSDTGTAGANVLTF.